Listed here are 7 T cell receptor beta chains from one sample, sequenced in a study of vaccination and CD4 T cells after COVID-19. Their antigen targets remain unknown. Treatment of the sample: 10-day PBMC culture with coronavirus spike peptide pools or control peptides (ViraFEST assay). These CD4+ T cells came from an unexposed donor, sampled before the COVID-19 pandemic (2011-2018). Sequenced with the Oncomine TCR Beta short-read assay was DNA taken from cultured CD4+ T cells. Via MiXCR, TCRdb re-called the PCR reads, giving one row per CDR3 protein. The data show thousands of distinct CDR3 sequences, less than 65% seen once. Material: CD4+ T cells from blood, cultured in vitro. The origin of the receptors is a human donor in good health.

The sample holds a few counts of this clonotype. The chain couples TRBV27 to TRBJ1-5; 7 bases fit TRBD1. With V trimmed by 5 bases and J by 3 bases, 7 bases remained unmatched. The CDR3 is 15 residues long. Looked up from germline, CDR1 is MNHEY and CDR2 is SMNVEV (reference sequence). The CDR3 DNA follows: TGTGCCAGCAGTGCGGGACAGATCTCCAATCAGCCCCAGCATTTT. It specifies CASSAGQISNQPQHF.

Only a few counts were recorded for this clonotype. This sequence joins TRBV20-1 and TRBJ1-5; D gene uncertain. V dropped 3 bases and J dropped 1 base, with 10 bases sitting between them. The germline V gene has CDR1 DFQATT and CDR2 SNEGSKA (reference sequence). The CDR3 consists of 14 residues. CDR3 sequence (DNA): TGCAGTGCTAGTGCGGGTACGAGCAATCAGCCCCAGCATTTT. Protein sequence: CSASAGTSNQPQHF.

The CDR3 loop is CASRLTGDTEAFF. CDR3 DNA: TGTGCCAGCAGGTTAACAGGGGACACTGAAGCTTTCTTT. This rearrangement joins TRBV25-1 to TRBJ1-1, with 7 bases fitting TRBD1. Germline V lookup: CDR1 MGHDK, CDR2 SYGVNS. There are 13 residues in the CDR3. V lost 6 bases and J lost 3; bases outside the gene matches: 4.

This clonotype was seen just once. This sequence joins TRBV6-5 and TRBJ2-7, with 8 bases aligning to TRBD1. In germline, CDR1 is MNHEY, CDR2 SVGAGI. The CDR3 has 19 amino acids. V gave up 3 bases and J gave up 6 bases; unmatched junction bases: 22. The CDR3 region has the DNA TGTGCCAGCAGTTATTACTCCCCCCAGGGGGCTAGTCCCTCGAGCGAGCAGTACTTC. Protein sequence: CASSYYSPQGASPSSEQYF.

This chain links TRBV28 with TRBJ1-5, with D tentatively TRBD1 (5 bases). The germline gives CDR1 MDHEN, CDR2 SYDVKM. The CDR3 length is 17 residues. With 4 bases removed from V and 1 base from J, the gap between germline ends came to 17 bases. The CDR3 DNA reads TGTGCCAGCAGTTCCTATAGCATCCGGGACAGCAATCAGCCCCAGCATTTT. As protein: CASSSYSIRDSNQPQHF.

The CDR3 DNA follows: TGTGCCAGCAGGATTCGCGCCGGGACCAGCCCTGAAGCTTTCTTT. This encodes CASRIRAGTSPEAFF. The genes are TRBV6-1 and TRBJ1-1; TRBD1 is a possible D gene (5 bases). Per the germline V gene, CDR1 is MNHNS and CDR2 is SASEGT. Trimming stripped 6 bases from V and 6 bases from J, with 20 bases between. The CDR3 consists of 15 residues.

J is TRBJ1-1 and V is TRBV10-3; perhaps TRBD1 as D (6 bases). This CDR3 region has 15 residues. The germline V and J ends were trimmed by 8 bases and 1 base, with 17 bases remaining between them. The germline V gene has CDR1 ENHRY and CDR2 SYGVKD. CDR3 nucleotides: TGTGCCATCCGGAGACAGGTAGATGGGAACACTGAAGCTTTCTTT. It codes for CAIRRQVDGNTEAFF.